One and the same sample provided the 11 T cell receptor beta chains below, sequenced in a study of T cells in localized non-small cell lung cancer. The method was immunoSEQ multiplex PCR; TCRdb's version includes in-frame clones alone and lacks a portion of them. The sample shows about 62,000 clones, roughly 79% of them seen only once. Here the sequenced sample was PBMCs, taken before any cancer treatment. Every receptor here comes from a man aged 40-75 years with stage II lung adenocarcinoma.

V usage is TRBV2 and J usage is TRBJ1-5, with D uncertain. CDR1 is SNHLY and CDR2 is FYNNEI in the germline V gene. Trimming took 3 bases from V and 8 from J, leaving 8 bases between them. The CDR3 consists of 12 residues. This CDR3 reads CASSELLKPQHF. The CDR3 region has the DNA TGTGCCAGCAGTGAGTTATTAAAGCCCCAGCATTTT.

By share, this clone counts as medium-sized. The gene calls are TRBV15 and TRBJ1-1, with no clear D. Germline V gene data show CDR1 as LNHNV and CDR2 as YYDKDF (reference sequence). Trimming shortened V by 1 base and J by 1 base, and 7 bases separated the two germline ends. This CDR3 spans 14 amino acids. CDR3 sequence: CATSRGIWNTEAFF. The CDR3 bases are TGTGCCACCAGCAGAGGAATTTGGAACACTGAAGCTTTCTTT.

The chain uses TRBV12-5 and TRBJ1-1, with 7 bases that match TRBD1. Trimming at V came to 7 bases and at J to 4 bases, leaving 24 bases not matched to a gene. Germline assignment: CDR1 LGHNT and CDR2 FRNRAP. CDR3 length equals 19 residues. The CDR3, as DNA: TGTGCTAGTGAAAACCGACAGGGAACTCCACCGCCCGCGGGCACTGAAGCTTTCTTT. Its translation is CASENRQGTPPPAGTEAFF.

The chain has TRBV15 and TRBJ2-2; TRBD2 agrees at 10 bases. After removal of 4 bases from V and 4 bases from J, the junction contained 3 bases not matched to a gene. The CDR3 is 15 amino acids. Looked up from germline, CDR1 is LNHNV and CDR2 is YYDKDF (reference sequence). The chain's CDR3 is CATSTASGGTGELFF. CDR3 DNA: TGTGCCACCAGCACGGCTAGCGGGGGCACCGGGGAGCTGTTTTTT.

The J gene is TRBJ1-2, the V gene TRBV7-2; a weak D match, TRBD1 (5 bases). The CDR3 totals 13 residues. Trimming cost V 2 bases and J 4 bases, with 8 bases left between them. Per germline, CDR1 SGHTA and CDR2 FQGNSA. The CDR3 sequence is CASSLQGSYGYTF. CDR3 in DNA: TGTGCCAGCAGCTTACAGGGTAGCTATGGCTACACCTTC.

The chain combines TRBV5-4 with TRBJ2-3; TRBD2 matches at 10 bases. With V trimmed by 4 bases and J by 1 base, 3 bases remained unmatched. The CDR3 has 15 amino acids. CDR1 is SGHNT and CDR2 is YYREEE in the germline V gene (reference sequence). This CDR3 reads CASSLGTSGTDTQYF. The CDR3 DNA reads TGTGCCAGCAGCCTCGGGACTAGCGGCACAGATACGCAGTATTTT.

The rearrangement uses TRBV27 and TRBJ2-2; 9 nucleotides agree with TRBD2. V was pared by 4 bases and J by 1 base, with 10 bases of the junction left unmatched. Germline lookup yields CDR1 MNHEY and CDR2 SMNVEV (reference sequence). CDR3 length: 18 residues. CDR3 residues: CASSYQALAGVNTGELFF. CDR3 coding DNA: TGTGCCAGCAGTTACCAGGCCTTAGCGGGAGTGAACACCGGGGAGCTGTTTTTT.

The chain employs TRBV4-2 and TRBJ2-2, with 9 positions matching TRBD2. This CDR3 comprises 16 residues. J was trimmed by 4 bases and V by 1 base; bases with no gene match: 4. Germline CDR1 LGHNA, CDR2 YNFKEQ. The CDR3 DNA is TGTGCCAGCAGCCAAGTTCCGGGACTAGCCACCGGGGAGCTGTTTTTT. Its translation is CASSQVPGLATGELFF.

This rearrangement joins TRBV27 to TRBJ1-1, with a possible D match to TRBD1 (5 bases). Germline lookup yields CDR1 MNHEY and CDR2 SMNVEV (reference sequence). This CDR3 has 13 amino acids. V gave up 0 bases and J gave up 8 bases, with 10 bases separating them. The CDR3 here is CASSLSEQEEAFF. The DNA for the CDR3 is TGTGCCAGCAGTTTATCGGAACAGGAAGAAGCTTTCTTT.

This clone was found many times. This chain links TRBV9 with TRBJ1-4, with 8 bases lining up with TRBD1. With 3 bases clipped from V and 2 bases from J, the junction kept 3 bases outside the gene matches. From germline, CDR1 is SGDLS and CDR2 YYNGEE. CDR3 size: 15 residues. CDR3 in DNA: TGTGCCAGCAGCGGGACAGGGTCGACTAATGAAAAACTGTTTTTT. This encodes CASSGTGSTNEKLFF.

This chain uses TRBV11-2 with TRBJ2-1; tentatively, D is TRBD1 (6 bases). The V end was cut by 3 bases, the J end by 5 bases, with 8 bases between. This CDR3 region has 13 residues. Germline V gene data show CDR1 as SGHAT and CDR2 as FQNNGV. The CDR3 DNA is TGTGCCAGCAGCTTCGGACAGAACAATGAGCAGTTCTTC. This codes for CASSFGQNNEQFF.